Sequencing of this TCR beta chain was carried out in a study of blood T cell repertoires in COVID-19. The overall study: Acute and convalescent COVID-19 samples came from the United States, Italy and Spain. Sample material is recorded as cDNA or gDNA derived from T cells, B-cell-depleted T cells, or PBMCs.

Germline CDR1 is MDHEN and CDR2 is SYDVKM. Between the trimmed V and J ends, which lost 4 bases and 11 bases, there was a span of 14 bases. The CDR3 length is 12 residues. In the study's own analysis: Amplification of reference gene primers was used by the study to estimate nucleated cell counts. Assay used: immunoSEQ multiplex PCR; TCRdb lists only in-frame clones, some missing. The V and J calls and the clone size are those of that table, but D and trimming were determined from the DNA. Of some 370,000 clones listed, 90% were seen once; the top ten hold approximately 6.2%. This chain uses TRBV28 with TRBJ1-1; D unclear. The sequencing sample was made of peripheral blood. The receptor was derived from a man between 18 and 35 years old with active or convalescent COVID-19. CDR3 in amino acids: CASSYPTGWAFF. CDR3 nucleotides: TGTGCCAGCAGTTACCCCACCGGGTGGGCTTTCTTT.